This TCR beta chain is from a study of T-cell reconstitution after alpha-beta-depleted transplantation in children (dated by TCRdb to 2016 to 2018). Context from the whole study: T-cell immune reconstitution after TCRalphabeta/CD19-depleted allogeneic hematopoietic cell transplantation in children was quantitatively tracked in the study by means of TCR repertoire profiling. General conclusions and limits of the study: About two months after transplant, the apparently early recovery of alphabetaT-cell counts reportedly depended on just several hundred clones that had expanded rapidly and came from non-depleted graft cells. Hyperexpanded clone frequencies declined over subsequent months; after one year, T-cell counts and TCRbeta diversity were mostly attributed to newly produced T cells. In some patients, the high TCRbeta diversity seen at day 60 was put down to recipient T cells and intrathymic progenitors that had survived conditioning.

The sample's treatment or condition, from its label and the paper: allogeneic hematopoietic cell transplantation with graft depleted of TCRalphabeta T cells and CD19 B cells. The children who served as transplant recipients had been given grafts of TCRalphabeta/CD19-depleted allogeneic hematopoietic cells. The library was obtained by PCR. Sequencer: Illumina HiSeq 2500. To normalize quantification of the TCRbeta repertoire, the TCR libraries were built with molecular barcoding that relied on unique molecular identifiers. TCRdb applied fastp at Q25 and MiXCR to the public reads, then kept only in-frame beta chains. Rows merge per CDR3 protein into single entries with the most common DNA and genes. This sample has about 600,000 distinct CDR3 sequences in its table, and about an eighth of those were observed once. About 2.2% of the sample goes to the ten largest clones. There are many counts of this clonotype. Its antigen has not been determined. It has no much larger one-base neighbor in the sample; base qualities were not kept.

As encoded in the germline V gene, CDR1 is KGHDR while CDR2 is SFDVKD. Trimming removed 4 bases from V and 2 bases from J; the gene matches leave 8 bases unexplained. The CDR3 goes from the cysteine to the phenylalanine over 19 residues. Only the CDR3 region is kept as DNA, spanning 57 bases read in frame from base 1. The sample here was PBMCs, mostly from graft donor cells, taken 360 days after TCRalphabeta/CD19-depleted stem cell transplant. This receptor was obtained from a male patient between 10 and 17 years old who had a stem cell transplant for acute myeloid leukemia, so the T cells may come from the graft donor. The chain was built from TRBV24-1 and TRBJ2-1, and TRBD2 aligns with 15 junction nucleotides. CDR3 region: CATSESLGTSGRPYNEQFF. The nucleotides are TGTGCCACCAGTGAATCCCTCGGGACTAGCGGGAGGCCCTACAATGAGCAGTTCTTC.